These T cell receptor beta chains were read from a single sample in a study of blood T cell repertoires in COVID-19. Libraries were prepared by immunoSEQ multiplex PCR; TCRdb keeps only in-frame clonotypes and omits some of them. Counted here are more than 50,000 clones, 90% occurring once; the ten biggest clones make up about 3.1%. The sample consisted of peripheral blood. These receptors all come from a human donor in a cohort sampled during active COVID-19. The CDR3 runs from the conserved cysteine through the conserved F or W. A D gene is named only where the DNA matches it firmly. Rows give clone size only sometimes, using once, few, many, or a class for an expanded clone.

13,TRBJ1-1,-,TRBV24-1,-,CATSVGRNTEAFF,TGTGCCACCAGTGTCGGGAGAAACACTGAAGCTTTCTTT
16,TRBJ2-5,-,TRBV19,TRBD2,CASSRDRLAPRGTQYF,TGTGCCAGTAGTCGAGATAGACTAGCCCCGAGGGGGACCCAGTACTTC
13,TRBJ2-2,-,TRBV9,-,CASSVVSAGELFF,TGTGCCAGCAGCGTAGTTTCGGCCGGGGAGCTGTTTTTT
13,TRBJ2-3,-,TRBV11-2,-,CASSLEARDTQYF,TGTGCCAGCAGCTTAGAGGCTAGAGATACGCAGTATTTT
16,TRBJ2-7,-,TRBV11-2,TRBD1,CASSLLVGQGSYEQYF,TGTGCCAGCAGCCTACTCGTGGGACAGGGATCCTACGAGCAGTACTTC
15,TRBJ2-2,-,TRBV5-1,TRBD1,CASSWPRGLGGELFF,TGCGCCAGCAGCTGGCCCAGGGGGCTTGGCGGGGAGCTGTTTTTT
18,TRBJ1-5,-,TRBV16,TRBD1,CASSLSRAGGSYNQPQHF,TGTGCCAGCAGCCTCAGCAGGGCAGGGGGCAGTTACAATCAGCCCCAGCATTTT
15,TRBJ1-2,-,TRBV9,TRBD1,CASSVEIGTGNGYTF,TGTGCCAGCAGCGTAGAGATCGGGACAGGGAATGGCTACACCTTC
16,TRBJ1-5,-,TRBV6-2/TRBV6-3,TRBD1,CASSYFGTGHNQPQHF,TGTGCCAGCAGTTACTTCGGGACAGGTCACAATCAGCCCCAGCATTTT
13,TRBJ2-5,-,TRBV6-5,-,CATYRVIEETQYF,TGTGCCACGTACAGGGTTATCGAAGAGACCCAGTACTTC
13,TRBJ1-4,-,TRBV27,-,CASSWRGAEKLFF,TGTGCCAGCAGTTGGAGGGGAGCCGAAAAACTGTTTTTT
16,TRBJ2-2,few,TRBV2,-,CASSATEISNTGELFF,TGTGCCAGCAGTGCTACAGAGATTTCAAACACCGGGGAGCTGTTTTTT